This T cell receptor (beta chain) was profiled in a study of CD8+CD57+ T cells in acquired aplastic anemia. Turning to the study itself: The study obtained an average of around 3.4 ug of DNA from sorted CD4+ and CD8+ cells. The study's findings and limits: Patients and controls were found to share around 30 CD8+ CDR3 sequences.

Profiling of TCR beta VDJ combinations and CDR3 sequences used genomic DNA as template. TCRdb independently ran MiXCR on the reads; one entry per CDR3 protein. The top ten clones hold nearly 0.85% of a sample with around 430,000 distinct CDR3 sequences, 25% to 40% of them seen once. Patients included in sequencing had previously demonstrated CD8+CD57+ cell expansion by flow cytometry. Patients were untreated when blood was sampled. As for this clonotype: Its specificity is not known.

The specimen sequenced was sorted CD4+, CD8+, or CD8+CD57+ T cells (not recorded which) from PBMCs. This receptor was identified in a human donor with aplastic anemia.

CDR3 coding DNA: TGTGCCAGCAGTTACACCACCCGAGAGACCCAGTACTTC. Protein: CASSYTTRETQYF. The rearrangement uses TRBV6-5 and TRBJ2-5; no definite D call. CDR1 is MNHEY and CDR2 is SVGAGI in the germline V gene. Between the trimmed V and J ends, which lost 2 bases and 4 bases, there was a span of 8 bases. This CDR3 is 13 amino acids long.